The T cell receptor beta chain described here comes from a study of OX40 agonist ivuxolimab in advanced cancers. Study-level background: Patients with prior anti-PD-1, anti-PD-L1 or anti-CTLA-4 therapy were eligible; less than 50% had some.

The germline gives CDR1 LNHDA, CDR2 SQIVND (reference sequence). CDR3 length: 15 residues. Trimming removed 5 bases from V and 2 bases from J, with 16 bases in between. Some clones are missing from TCRdb's copy, which holds only in-frame ones; the method was immunoSEQ multiplex PCR. The data contain around 62,000 clones, roughly 88% of them seen just once; the ten biggest clones take up roughly 2.6%. The origin of this receptor is an adult with an advanced solid tumor such as melanoma, head and neck, liver or kidney cancer. J is TRBJ2-7 and V is TRBV19, with a possible D match to TRBD1 (6 bases). The sample in question was CD4+ or CD8+ T cells sorted from blood, obtained in a trial of the OX40 agonist ivuxolimab. The CDR3 loop is CASSPRTVPAYEQYF. The CDR3 nucleotides read TGTGCCAGTAGTCCTAGGACAGTCCCAGCCTACGAGCAGTACTTC.